The T cell receptor (beta chain) described here comes from a study of T cell responses to AZD1222 COVID-19 vaccine. Note on this clone: What it binds is unknown.

Sequencing used immunoSEQ multiplex PCR; TCRdb keeps in-frame clones, though not all of them. The sample shows about 120,000 clones, over 75% of them seen only once. Findings of the study overall: Unmutated variant regions are reportedly the target of nearly half of TCRs that are spike-specific.

CDR3 length equals 12 residues. Germline V gene lookup returns CDR1 LNHDA and CDR2 SQIVND (reference sequence). V was pared by 1 base and J by 12 bases, with 12 bases between. This clonotype was sampled from an adult in good health. The J gene is TRBJ1-2, the V gene TRBV19; D not resolved. This material consisted of peripheral blood, taken on day 0 of MenACWY control vaccination. This chain's CDR3 is CASSIGDTGHTF. The CDR3 DNA reads TGTGCCAGTAGTATAGGAGACACCGGGCACACCTTC.